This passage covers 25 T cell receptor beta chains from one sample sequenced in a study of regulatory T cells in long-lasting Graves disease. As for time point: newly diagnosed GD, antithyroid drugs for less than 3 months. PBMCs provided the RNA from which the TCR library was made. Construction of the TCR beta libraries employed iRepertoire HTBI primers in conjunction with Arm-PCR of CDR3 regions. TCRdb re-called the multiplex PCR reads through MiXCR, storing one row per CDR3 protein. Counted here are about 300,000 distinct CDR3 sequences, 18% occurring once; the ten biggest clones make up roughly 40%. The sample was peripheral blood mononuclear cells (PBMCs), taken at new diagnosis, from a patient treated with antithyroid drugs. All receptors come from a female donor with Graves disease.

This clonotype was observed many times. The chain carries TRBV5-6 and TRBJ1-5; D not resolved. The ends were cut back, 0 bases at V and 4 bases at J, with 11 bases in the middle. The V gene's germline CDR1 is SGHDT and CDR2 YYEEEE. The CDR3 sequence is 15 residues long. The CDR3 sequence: CASSLAATGNQPQHF. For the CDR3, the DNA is TGTGCCAGCAGCTTGGCGGCAACGGGGAATCAGCCCCAGCATTTT.

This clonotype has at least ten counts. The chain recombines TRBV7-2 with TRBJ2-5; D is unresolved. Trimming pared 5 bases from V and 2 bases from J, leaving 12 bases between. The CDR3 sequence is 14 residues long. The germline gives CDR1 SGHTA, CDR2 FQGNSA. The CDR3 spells CASSTYWRQETQYF. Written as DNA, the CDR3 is TGTGCCAGCAGCACCTATTGGCGGCAAGAGACCCAGTACTTC.

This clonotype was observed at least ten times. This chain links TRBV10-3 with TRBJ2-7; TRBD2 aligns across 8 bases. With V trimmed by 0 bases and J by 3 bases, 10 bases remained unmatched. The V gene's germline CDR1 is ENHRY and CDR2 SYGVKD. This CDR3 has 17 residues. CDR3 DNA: TGTGCCATCAGTGAGTCCCCAAGCGGGAGAGATCGCTACGAGCAGTACTTC. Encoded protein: CAISESPSGRDRYEQYF.

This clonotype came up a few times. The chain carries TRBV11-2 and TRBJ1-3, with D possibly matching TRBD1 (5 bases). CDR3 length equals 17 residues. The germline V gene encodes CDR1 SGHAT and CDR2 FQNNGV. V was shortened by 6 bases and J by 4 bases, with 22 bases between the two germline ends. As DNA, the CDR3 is TGTGCCAGCAGATCACCGGGGCCTATCTCTGAAGGAAACACCATATATTTT. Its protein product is CASRSPGPISEGNTIYF.

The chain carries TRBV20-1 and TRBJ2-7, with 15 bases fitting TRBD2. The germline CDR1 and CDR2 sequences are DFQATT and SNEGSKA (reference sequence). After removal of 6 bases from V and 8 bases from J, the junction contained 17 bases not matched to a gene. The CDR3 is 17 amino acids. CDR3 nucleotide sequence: TGCAGTGCACACCCACCGGGACTAGCGGGAGGCCTCAGACAGCAGTACTTC. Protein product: CSAHPPGLAGGLRQQYF.

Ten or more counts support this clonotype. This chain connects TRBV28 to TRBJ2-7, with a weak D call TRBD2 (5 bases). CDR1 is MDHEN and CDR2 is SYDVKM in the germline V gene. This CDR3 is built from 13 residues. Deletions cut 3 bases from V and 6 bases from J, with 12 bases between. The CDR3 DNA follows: TGTGCCAGCAGTTTGGTGAGCGAGGGCGAGCAGTACTTC. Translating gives CASSLVSEGEQYF.

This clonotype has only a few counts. Here the CDR3 reads CSADCGTYNEQFF. The CDR3 DNA reads TGCAGTGCTGACTGCGGGACTTACAATGAGCAGTTCTTC. The gene calls are TRBV20-1 and TRBJ2-1, with a weak D call TRBD2 (6 bases). Germline values: CDR1 DFQATT, CDR2 SNEGSKA (reference sequence). Deletions cut 5 bases from V and 4 bases from J, with 12 bases between. This CDR3 has 13 residues.

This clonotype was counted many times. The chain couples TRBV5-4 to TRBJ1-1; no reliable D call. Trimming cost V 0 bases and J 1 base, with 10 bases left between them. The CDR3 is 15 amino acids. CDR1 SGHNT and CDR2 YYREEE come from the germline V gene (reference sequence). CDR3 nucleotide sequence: TGTGCCAGCAGCTTGGAGGGTCAGAGGAACACTGAAGCTTTCTTT. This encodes CASSLEGQRNTEAFF.

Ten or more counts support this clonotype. CDR3 sequence (DNA): TGTGCCAATCGGTCGAGAACCTACGAGCAGTACTTC. Its protein is CANRSRTYEQYF. The genes are TRBV6-2 or TRBV6-3 and TRBJ2-7, with D hard to call. Per germline, CDR1 MNHEY and CDR2 SVGEGT. Trimming took off 10 bases at V and 2 bases at J, with 12 bases between the two ends. The length of the CDR3 is 12 residues.

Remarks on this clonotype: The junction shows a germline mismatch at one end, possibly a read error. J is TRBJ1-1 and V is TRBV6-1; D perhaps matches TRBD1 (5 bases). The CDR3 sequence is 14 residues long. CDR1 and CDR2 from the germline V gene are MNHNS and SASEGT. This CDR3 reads CASNGHPMNAEAFF. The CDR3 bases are TGTGCCAGCAATGGACACCCGATGAACGCTGAAGCTTTCTTT.

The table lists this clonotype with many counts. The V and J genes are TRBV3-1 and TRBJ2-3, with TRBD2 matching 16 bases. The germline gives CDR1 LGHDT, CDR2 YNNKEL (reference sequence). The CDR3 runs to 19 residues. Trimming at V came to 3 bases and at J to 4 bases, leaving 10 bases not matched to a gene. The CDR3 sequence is CASSHQGTSGRGSSDTQYF. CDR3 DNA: TGTGCCAGCAGCCACCAAGGGACTAGCGGGAGGGGGTCTTCAGATACGCAGTATTTT.

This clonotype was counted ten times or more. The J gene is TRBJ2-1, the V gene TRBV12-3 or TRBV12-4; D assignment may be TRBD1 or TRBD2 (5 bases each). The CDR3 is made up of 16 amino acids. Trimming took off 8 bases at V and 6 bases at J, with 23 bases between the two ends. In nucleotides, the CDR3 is TGTGCCAGCTCGAGGGACCCACCTGGTCTGGGCAATGAGCAGTTCTTC. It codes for CASSRDPPGLGNEQFF.

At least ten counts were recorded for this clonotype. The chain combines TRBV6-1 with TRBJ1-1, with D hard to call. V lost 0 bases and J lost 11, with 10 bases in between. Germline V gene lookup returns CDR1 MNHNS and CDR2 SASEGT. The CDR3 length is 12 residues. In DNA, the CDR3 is TGTGCCAGCAGTGAAGCACTCCTTCAGGCTTTCTTT. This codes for CASSEALLQAFF.

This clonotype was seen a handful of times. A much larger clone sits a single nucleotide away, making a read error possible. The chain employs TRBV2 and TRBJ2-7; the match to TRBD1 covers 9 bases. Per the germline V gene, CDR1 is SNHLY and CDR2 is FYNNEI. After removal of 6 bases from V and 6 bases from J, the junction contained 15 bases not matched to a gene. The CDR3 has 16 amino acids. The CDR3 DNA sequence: TGTGCCAGCAGCCCCATTGTAGGGACAGGGACCTGCGAGCAGTACTTC. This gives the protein CASSPIVGTGTCEQYF.

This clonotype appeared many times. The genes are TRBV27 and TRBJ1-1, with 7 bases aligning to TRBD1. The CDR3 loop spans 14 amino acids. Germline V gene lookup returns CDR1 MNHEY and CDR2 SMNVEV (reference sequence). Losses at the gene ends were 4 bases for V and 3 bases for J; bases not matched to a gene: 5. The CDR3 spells CASSSRQGDTEAFF. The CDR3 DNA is TGTGCCAGCAGTTCACGACAGGGTGACACTGAAGCTTTCTTT.

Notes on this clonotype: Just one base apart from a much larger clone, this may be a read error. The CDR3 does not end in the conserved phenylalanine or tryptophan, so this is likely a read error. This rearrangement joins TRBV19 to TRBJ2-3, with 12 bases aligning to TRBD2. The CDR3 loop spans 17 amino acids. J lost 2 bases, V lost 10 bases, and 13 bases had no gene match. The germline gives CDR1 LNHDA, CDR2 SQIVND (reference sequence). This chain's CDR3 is CATAWASGRADTDTQYS. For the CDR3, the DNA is TGTGCCACCGCGTGGGCTAGCGGGAGGGCCGACACAGATACGCAGTATTCT.

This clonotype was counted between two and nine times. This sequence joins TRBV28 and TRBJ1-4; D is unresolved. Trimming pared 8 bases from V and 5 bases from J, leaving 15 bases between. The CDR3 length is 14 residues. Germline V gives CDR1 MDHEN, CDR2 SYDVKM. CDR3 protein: CASGRGPYNEKLFF. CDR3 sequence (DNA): TGTGCCAGCGGCCGTGGCCCCTACAATGAAAAACTGTTTTTT.

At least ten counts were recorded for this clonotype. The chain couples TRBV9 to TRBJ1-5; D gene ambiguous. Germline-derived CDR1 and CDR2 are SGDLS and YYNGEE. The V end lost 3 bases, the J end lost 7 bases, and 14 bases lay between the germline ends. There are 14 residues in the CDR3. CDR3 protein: CASSDARVDQPQHF. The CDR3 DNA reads TGTGCCAGCAGCGACGCAAGGGTCGACCAGCCCCAGCATTTT.

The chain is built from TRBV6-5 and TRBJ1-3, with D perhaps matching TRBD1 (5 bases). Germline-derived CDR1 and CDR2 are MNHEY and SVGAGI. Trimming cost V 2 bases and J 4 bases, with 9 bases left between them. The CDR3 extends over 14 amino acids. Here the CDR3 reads CASSYRGGGNTIYF. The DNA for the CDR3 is TGTGCCAGCAGTTACAGGGGAGGAGGAAACACCATATATTTT.

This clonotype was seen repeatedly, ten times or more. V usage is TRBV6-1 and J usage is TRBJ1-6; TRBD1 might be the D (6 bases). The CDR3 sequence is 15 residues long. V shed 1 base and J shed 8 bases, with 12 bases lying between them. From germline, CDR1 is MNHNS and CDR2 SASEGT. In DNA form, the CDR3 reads TGTGCCAGCAGTGAAGTAACAGGGACGCATTCACCCCTCCACTTT. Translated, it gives CASSEVTGTHSPLHF.

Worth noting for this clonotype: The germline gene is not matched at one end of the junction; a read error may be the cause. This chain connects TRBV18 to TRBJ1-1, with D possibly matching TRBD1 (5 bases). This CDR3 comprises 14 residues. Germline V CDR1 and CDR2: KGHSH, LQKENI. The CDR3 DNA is TGTGCCAGCTCACCGACGGGGCCGCACACTGAAGCTCTCTTT. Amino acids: CASSPTGPHTEALF.

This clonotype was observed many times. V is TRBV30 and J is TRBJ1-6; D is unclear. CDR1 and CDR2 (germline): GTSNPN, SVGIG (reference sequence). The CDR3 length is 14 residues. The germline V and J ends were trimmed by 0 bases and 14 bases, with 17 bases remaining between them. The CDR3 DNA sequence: TGTGCCTGGAGTGTACCCCGAGACGTTCGGTCCCTCCACTTT. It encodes CAWSVPRDVRSLHF.

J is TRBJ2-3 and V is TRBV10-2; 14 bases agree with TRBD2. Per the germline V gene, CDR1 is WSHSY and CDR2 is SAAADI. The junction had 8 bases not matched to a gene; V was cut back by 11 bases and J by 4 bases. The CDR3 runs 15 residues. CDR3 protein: CAVGTSGSVADTQYF. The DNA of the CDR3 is TGCGCCGTCGGGACTAGCGGGAGCGTGGCAGATACGCAGTATTTT.

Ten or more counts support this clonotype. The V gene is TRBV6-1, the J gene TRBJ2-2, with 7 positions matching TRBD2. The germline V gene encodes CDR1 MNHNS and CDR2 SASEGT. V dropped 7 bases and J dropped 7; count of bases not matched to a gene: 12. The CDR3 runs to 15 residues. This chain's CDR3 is CASTNGGRANGELFF. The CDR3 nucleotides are TGTGCCAGCACCAACGGTGGGAGGGCCAACGGGGAGCTGTTTTTT.

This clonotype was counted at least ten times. CDR3: CASTPVDWTYEQYF. CDR3 nucleotide sequence: TGTGCCAGCACCCCCGTGGACTGGACCTACGAGCAGTACTTC. The rearrangement uses TRBV28 and TRBJ2-7; maybe TRBD2 (5 bases). This CDR3 spans 14 amino acids. The germline V and J ends were trimmed by 7 bases and 2 bases, with 15 bases remaining between them. Germline V gene lookup returns CDR1 MDHEN and CDR2 SYDVKM.